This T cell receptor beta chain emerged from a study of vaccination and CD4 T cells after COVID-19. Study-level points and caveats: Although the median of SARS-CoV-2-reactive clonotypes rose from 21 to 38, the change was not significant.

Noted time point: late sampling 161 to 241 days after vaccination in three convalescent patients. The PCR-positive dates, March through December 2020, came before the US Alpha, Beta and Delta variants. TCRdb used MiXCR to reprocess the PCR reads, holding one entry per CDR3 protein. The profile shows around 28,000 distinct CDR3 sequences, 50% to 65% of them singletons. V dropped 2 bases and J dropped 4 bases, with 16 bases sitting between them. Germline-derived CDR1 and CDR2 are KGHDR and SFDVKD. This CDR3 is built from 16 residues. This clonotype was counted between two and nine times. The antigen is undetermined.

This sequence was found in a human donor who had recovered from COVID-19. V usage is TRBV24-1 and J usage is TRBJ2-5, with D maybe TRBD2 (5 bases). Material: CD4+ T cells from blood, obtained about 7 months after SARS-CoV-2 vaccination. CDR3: CATSDSARAGPETQYF. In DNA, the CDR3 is TGTGCCACCAGTGATTCGGCGAGGGCGGGTCCAGAGACCCAGTACTTC.